This TCR beta chain was sequenced for a study of shared clonotypes between healthy human individuals. Researchers partitioned CD4+ cells into CD45RA+ naive and CD45RA-negative memory subsets. The ends lost 4 bases at V and 3 bases at J; junction bases unmatched: 7. This CDR3 region has 15 residues. The germline V gene has CDR1 MRHNA and CDR2 SNTAGT. Measured with immunoSEQ multiplex PCR; TCRdb has only the in-frame clones, and not every one. The data show fewer than 1.4 million clones, about 80% seen once. The chain carries TRBV6-4 and TRBJ2-3; 7 bases line up with TRBD1. The receptor was isolated from a man younger than 35 in good health. Some clones in this sample may be carry-over from other donors' samples. Sequenced input: memory CD4+ T cells from PBMCs. As to subset: CD45RA-negative fraction. The CDR3, as DNA: TGTGCCAGCAGTGCTGGGACAGCCGAGACAGATACGCAGTATTTT. Translation gives CASSAGTAETDTQYF.